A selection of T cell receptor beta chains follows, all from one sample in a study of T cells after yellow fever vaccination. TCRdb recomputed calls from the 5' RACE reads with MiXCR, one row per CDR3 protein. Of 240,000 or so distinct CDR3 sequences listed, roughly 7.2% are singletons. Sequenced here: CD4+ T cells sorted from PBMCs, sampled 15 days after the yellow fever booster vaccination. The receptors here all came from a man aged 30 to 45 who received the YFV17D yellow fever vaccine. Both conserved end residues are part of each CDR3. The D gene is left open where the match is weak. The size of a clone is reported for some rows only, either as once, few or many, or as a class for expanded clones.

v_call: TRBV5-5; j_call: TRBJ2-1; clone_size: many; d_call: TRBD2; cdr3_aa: CASTTGLAEHNEQFF; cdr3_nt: TGTGCCAGTACAACGGGACTAGCGGAGCACAATGAGCAGTTCTTC
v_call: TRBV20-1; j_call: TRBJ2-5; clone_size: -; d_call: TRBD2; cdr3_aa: CSASGTSGISGETQYF; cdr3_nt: TGCAGTGCCAGCGGGACTAGCGGGATTTCTGGAGAGACCCAGTACTTC
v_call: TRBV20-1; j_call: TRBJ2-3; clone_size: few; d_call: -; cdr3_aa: CSAPRAGSTDTQYF; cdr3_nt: TGCAGTGCCCCACGGGCAGGGTCTACAGATACGCAGTATTTT
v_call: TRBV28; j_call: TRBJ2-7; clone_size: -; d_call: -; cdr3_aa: CASKVGPSSYEQYF; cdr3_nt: TGTGCCAGCAAGGTAGGGCCGTCCTCCTACGAGCAGTACTTC
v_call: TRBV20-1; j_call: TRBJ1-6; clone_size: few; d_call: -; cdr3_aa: CSARSTSVYSPLHF; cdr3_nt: TGCAGTGCTAGATCCACATCTGTCTATTCACCCCTCCACTTT
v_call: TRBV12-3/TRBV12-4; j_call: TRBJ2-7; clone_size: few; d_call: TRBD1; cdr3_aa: CASSRRTGHEQYF; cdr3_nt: TGTGCCAGCAGCCGAAGGACAGGGCACGAGCAGTACTTC
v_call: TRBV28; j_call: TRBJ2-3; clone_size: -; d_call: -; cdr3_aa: CASSLTTQYF; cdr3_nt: TGTGCCAGCAGTTTAACTACGCAGTATTTT
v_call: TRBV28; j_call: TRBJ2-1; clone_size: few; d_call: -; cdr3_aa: CASSSLLTASSYNEQFF; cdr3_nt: TGTGCCAGCAGTTCCCTCTTGACTGCAAGCTCCTACAATGAGCAGTTCTTC
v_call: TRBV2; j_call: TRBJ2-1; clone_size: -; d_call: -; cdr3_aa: CAGGDNGLVF; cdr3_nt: TGTGCCGGGGGTGACAATGGCTTAGTCTTC
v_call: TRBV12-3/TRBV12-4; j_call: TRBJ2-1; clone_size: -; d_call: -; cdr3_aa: CASSNSGSSYNEQFF; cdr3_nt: TGTGCCAGCAGTAATAGCGGCAGCTCCTACAATGAGCAGTTCTTC
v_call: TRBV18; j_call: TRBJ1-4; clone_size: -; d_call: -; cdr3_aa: CASSLRGTNEKLFF; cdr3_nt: TGTGCCAGCTCACTCCGTGGAACTAATGAAAAACTGTTTTTT
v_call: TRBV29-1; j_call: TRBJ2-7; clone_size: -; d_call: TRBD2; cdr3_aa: CSVRRTSESSYEQYF; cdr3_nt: TGCAGCGTCCGCCGGACTAGCGAAAGCTCCTACGAGCAGTACTTC
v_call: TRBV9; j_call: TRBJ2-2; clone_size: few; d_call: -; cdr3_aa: CASSVSTVTNTGELFF; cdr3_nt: TGTGCCAGCAGCGTCTCCACGGTAACGAACACCGGGGAGCTGTTTTTT
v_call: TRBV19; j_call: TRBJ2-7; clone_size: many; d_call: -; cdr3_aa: CASSITWDSELWQYF; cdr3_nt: TGTGCCAGTAGTATTACATGGGACTCCGAATTGTGGCAGTACTTC
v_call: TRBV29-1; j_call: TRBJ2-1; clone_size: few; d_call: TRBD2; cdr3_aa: CSVLRLAADNEQFF; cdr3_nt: TGCAGCGTTCTCCGACTAGCGGCAGACAATGAGCAGTTCTTC
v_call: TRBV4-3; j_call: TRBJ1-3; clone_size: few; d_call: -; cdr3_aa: CASSQEIRRNTIYF; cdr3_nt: TGCGCCAGCAGCCAAGAAATCAGGCGGAACACCATATATTTT
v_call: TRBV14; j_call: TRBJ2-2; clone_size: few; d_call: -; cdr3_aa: CASSQVPGTGELFF; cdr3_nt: TGTGCCAGCAGCCAAGTTCCGGGGACAGGGGAGCTGTTTTTT
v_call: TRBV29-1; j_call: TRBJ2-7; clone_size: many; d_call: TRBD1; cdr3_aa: CSAETGGGEQYF; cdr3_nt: TGCAGCGCCGAGACAGGGGGCGGCGAGCAGTACTTC
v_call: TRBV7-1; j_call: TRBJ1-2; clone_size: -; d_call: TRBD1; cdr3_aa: CASSSTGVAYGYTF; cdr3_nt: TGTGCCAGCAGCTCTACAGGGGTAGCCTATGGCTACACCTTC
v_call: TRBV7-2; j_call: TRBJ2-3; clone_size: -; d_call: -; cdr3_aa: CASTLRTNGSTDTQYF; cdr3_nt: TGTGCCAGCACCTTAAGGACTAACGGGAGTACTGATACGCAGTATTTT
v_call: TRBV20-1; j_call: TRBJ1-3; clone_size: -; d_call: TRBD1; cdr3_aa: CSARDRILTGSGNTIYF; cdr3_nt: TGCAGTGCTAGAGATCGAATCCTGACAGGGAGCGGAAACACCATATATTTT
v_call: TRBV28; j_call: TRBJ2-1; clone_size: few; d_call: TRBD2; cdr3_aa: CASRPGRRENEQFF; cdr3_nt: TGTGCCAGCAGGCCCGGGAGGCGGGAGAATGAGCAGTTCTTC
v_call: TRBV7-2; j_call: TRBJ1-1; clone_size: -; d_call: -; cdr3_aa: CASSLVGGQYTEAFF; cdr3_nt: TGTGCCAGCAGCTTAGTAGGGGGGCAGTACACTGAAGCTTTCTTT
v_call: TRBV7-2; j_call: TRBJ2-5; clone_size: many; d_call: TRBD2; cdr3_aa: CASSSRPWTSGRKTQYF; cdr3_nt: TGTGCCAGCAGCTCCCGGCCGTGGACTAGCGGGAGAAAGACCCAGTACTTC
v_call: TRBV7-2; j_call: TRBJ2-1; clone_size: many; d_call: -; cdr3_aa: CASSLTGSSGNEQFF; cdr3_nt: TGTGCCAGCAGCTTAACCGGGAGCAGTGGCAATGAGCAGTTCTTC
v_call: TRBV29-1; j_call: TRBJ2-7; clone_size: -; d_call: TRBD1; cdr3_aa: CSVATGTGVGEQYF; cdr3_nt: TGCAGCGTTGCCACTGGGACAGGAGTGGGGGAGCAGTACTTC
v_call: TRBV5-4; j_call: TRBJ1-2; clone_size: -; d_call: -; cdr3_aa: CASSLDRGPRGYTF; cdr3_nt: TGTGCCAGCAGCTTGGACCGAGGGCCCCGAGGCTACACCTTC
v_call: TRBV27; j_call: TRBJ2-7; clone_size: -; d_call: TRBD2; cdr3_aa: CASSPGLAGTSYEQYF; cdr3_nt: TGTGCCAGCAGTCCCGGTCTAGCGGGAACCTCCTACGAGCAGTACTTC
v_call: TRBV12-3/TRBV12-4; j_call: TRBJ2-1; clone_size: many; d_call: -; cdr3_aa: CASNPFEGLGGPDF; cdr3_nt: TGTGCCAGCAACCCTTTCGAGGGCCTGGGGGGACCCGACTTC
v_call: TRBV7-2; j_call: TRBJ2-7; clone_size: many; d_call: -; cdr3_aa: CASSLDGVYEQYF; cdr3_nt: TGTGCCAGCAGCTTAGACGGAGTATACGAGCAGTACTTC
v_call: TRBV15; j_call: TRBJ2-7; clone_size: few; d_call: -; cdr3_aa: CATSRWEYF; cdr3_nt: TGTGCCACCAGCCGTTGGGAATACTTC
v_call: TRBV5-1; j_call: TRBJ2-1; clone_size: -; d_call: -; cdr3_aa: CASSLAEGGRQQFF; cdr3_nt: TGCGCCAGCAGCTTGGCGGAGGGGGGCCGGCAGCAGTTCTTC
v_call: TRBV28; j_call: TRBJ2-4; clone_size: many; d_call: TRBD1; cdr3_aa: CASSYTGTGRTIQYF; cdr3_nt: TGTGCCAGCAGTTACACCGGGACAGGGAGGACCATTCAGTACTTC
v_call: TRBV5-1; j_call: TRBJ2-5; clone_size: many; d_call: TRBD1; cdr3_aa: CASSLGRGREETQYF; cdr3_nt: TGCGCCAGCAGCTTGGGCAGGGGGAGAGAAGAGACCCAGTACTTC
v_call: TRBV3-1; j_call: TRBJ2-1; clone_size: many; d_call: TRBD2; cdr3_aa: CASSQQPGLNNEQFF; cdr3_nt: TGTGCCAGCAGCCAGCAACCGGGACTAAACAATGAGCAGTTCTTC
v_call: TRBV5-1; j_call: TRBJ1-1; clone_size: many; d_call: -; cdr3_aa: CASSLRAGSSLNTEAFF; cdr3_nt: TGCGCCAGCAGCTTGCGGGCAGGGAGCTCCTTGAACACTGAAGCTTTCTTT
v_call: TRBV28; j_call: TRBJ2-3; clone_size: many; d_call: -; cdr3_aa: CASSLGLAAQNTQYF; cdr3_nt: TGTGCCAGCAGTTTGGGGCTAGCAGCACAAAATACGCAGTATTTT
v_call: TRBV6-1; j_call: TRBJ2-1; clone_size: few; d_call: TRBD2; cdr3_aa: CASTEGAGGRAIQFF; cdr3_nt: TGTGCCAGCACCGAGGGGGCCGGCGGGAGGGCCATCCAGTTCTTC
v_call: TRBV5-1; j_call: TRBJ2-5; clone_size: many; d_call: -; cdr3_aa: CASSPSRTIQETQYF; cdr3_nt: TGCGCCAGCAGCCCCTCCAGGACTATCCAAGAGACCCAGTACTTC
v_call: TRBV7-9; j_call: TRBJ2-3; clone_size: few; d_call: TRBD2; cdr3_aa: CASSLTAGTTDTQYF; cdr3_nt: TGTGCCAGCAGCTTAACAGCGGGAACCACAGATACGCAGTATTTT
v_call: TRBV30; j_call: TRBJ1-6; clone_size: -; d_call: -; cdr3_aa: CAWSVRQPAQPLHF; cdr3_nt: TGTGCCTGGAGTGTACGGCAGCCTGCTCAGCCCCTCCACTTT
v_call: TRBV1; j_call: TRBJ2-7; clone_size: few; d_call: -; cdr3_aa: CTSTPGDYEQYF; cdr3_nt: TGCACCAGCACTCCGGGAGATTACGAGCAGTACTTC
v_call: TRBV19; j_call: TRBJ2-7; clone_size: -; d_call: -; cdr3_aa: CASTPKGAYEQYF; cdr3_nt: TGTGCCAGCACCCCGAAGGGGGCCTACGAGCAGTACTTC
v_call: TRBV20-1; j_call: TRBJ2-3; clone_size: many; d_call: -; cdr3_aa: CSARDARTVFTDTQYF; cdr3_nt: TGCAGTGCTAGAGATGCCCGGACAGTCTTCACAGATACGCAGTATTTT
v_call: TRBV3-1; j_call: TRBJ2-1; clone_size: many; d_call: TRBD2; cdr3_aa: CASSRTSGSSNEQFF; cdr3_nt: TGTGCCAGCAGCCGGACTAGCGGGAGTTCGAATGAGCAGTTCTTC
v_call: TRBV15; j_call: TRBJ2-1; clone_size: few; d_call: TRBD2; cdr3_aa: CATSMGLADNEQFF; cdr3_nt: TGTGCCACCAGCATGGGACTAGCGGACAATGAGCAGTTCTTC
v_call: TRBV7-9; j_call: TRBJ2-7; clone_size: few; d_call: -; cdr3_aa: CASSARTGLHEQYF; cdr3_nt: TGTGCCAGCAGCGCACGGACCGGGCTCCACGAGCAGTACTTC
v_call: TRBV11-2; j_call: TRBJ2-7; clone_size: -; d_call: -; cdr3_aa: CASTKQGSSAYSYEQYF; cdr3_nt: TGTGCCAGCACCAAACAGGGGTCTAGCGCTTACTCCTACGAGCAGTACTTC
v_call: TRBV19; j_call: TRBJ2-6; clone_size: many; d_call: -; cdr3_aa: CASRWDSGANVLTF; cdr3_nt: TGTGCCAGTCGCTGGGACTCTGGGGCCAACGTCCTGACTTTC
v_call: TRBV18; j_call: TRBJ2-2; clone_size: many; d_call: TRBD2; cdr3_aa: CASSPPFGGTNTGELFF; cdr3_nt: TGTGCCAGCTCACCACCCTTCGGGGGGACGAACACCGGGGAGCTGTTTTTT
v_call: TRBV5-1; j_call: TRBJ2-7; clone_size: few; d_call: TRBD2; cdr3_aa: CASSPSGELEQYF; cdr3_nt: TGCGCCAGCAGCCCGAGCGGGGAACTCGAGCAGTACTTC
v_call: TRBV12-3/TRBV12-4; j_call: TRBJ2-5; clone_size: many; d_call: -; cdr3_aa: CASRRGGQETQYF; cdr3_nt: TGTGCCAGCAGGCGAGGGGGCCAAGAGACCCAGTACTTC